This TCR beta chain was retrieved from a study of T-cell reconstitution after alpha-beta-depleted transplantation in children. This clonotype came up many times. A library of TCRbeta sequences, prepared with unique molecular identifiers, was generated. TCRdb reprocessed the PCR reads with MiXCR, giving one entry per CDR3 protein. Of about 600,000 distinct CDR3 sequences in the sample, more than 9% were seen once. Per germline, CDR1 KGHDR and CDR2 SFDVKD. The V end lost 4 bases, the J end lost 7 bases, and 16 bases lay between the germline ends. CDR3 size: 15 residues. The receptor's source is a human donor who donated a stem cell graft to a child with acute myeloid leukemia. The starting material was PBMCs from the stem cell graft donor, obtained from the stem cell graft. The V gene is TRBV24-1, the J gene TRBJ2-1; perhaps TRBD1 as D (5 bases). The CDR3 is CATSESGILRNEQFF. CDR3 nucleotide sequence: TGTGCCACCAGTGAGTCAGGGATATTGAGAAATGAGCAGTTCTTC.